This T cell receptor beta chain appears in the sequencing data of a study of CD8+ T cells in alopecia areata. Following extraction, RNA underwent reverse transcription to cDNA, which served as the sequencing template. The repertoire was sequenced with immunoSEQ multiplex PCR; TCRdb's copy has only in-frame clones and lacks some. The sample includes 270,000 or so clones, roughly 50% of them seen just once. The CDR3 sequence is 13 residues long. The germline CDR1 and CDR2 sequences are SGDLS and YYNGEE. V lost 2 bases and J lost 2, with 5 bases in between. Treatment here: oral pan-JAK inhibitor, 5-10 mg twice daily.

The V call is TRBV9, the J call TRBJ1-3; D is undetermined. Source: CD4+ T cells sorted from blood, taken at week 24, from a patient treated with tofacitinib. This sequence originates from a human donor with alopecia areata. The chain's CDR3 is CASSVSAGNTIYF. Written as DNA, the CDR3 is TGTGCCAGCAGCGTGTCAGCTGGAAACACCATATATTTT.